The entry that follows covers one T cell receptor (beta chain) sequence. There is no known antigen for this receptor. The input lacks base qualities; no much larger clone sits a single base away. This sample stems from a study of T cells in Graves' hyperthyroidism and ophthalmopathy (dated by TCRdb to about 2019). Concerning the study at large: Peripheral blood samples were taken at the time of initial diagnosis, prior to any treatment. According to the paper, TCR Vbeta CDR3 sequencing was carried out on approximately 140 peripheral blood samples, which came from approximately 43 ophthalmopathy, around 74 hyperthyroidism and roughly 17 progressor patients. After blood sampling, hyperthyroidism patients were treated with methimazole at a starting dose of 30 mg daily, and ophthalmopathy patients were treated with high-dose intravenous methylprednisolone. In more than 5 Graves' hyperthyroidism patients, the study also compared T-cell repertoires from thyroid tissue with T-cell repertoires from blood. To identify distinguishing TCR V-J signatures, a discovery cohort of 100 patients was used, comprising some 45 with Graves' ophthalmopathy and approximately 57 with stable Graves' hyperthyroidism. Prospective prediction of ophthalmopathy was tested in an independent validation cohort consisting of 18 to 20 hyperthyroidism patients and 15 or so patients who later progressed to ophthalmopathy. The approximately 97 discovery patients were randomly divided into training and test sets at a 7:3 ratio.

Graves' hyperthyroidism was defined as stable when no progression to ophthalmopathy occurred over 18 months of follow-up. Hyperthyroidism patients were aged 18 to 65 years and newly diagnosed, with disease duration of less than 2 months. Exclusion was applied to patients with uncontrolled infections, other autoimmune diseases, pregnancy or lactation. Diagnoses relied on clinical symptoms, serum thyroxine and TRAb, thyroid ultrasound and orbital computed tomography. PBMCs were separated from over 9 ml of fresh peripheral blood using Ficoll-Paque density gradient centrifugation. Total RNA was extracted with Trizol reagent, and quality was checked on an Agilent 2100 Bioanalyzer. Here is what the overall study found, with its caveats: Sample size was not statistically predetermined, and blinding of investigators to group allocation was not performed. Blood samples also contained most of the expanded thyroid clonotypes (frequency above 0.001), which suggests that blood repertoires may reflect thyroid immune responses. A 13 V-J signature model separated ophthalmopathy from stable hyperthyroidism, with roughly 88% sensitivity and roughly 81% specificity in cross-validation and 80%/75% in testing. In validation, the model predicted progression to ophthalmopathy a median of approximately 6.6 months before onset, with approximately 71% sensitivity and 72.22% specificity.

The TCR beta CDR3 regions were amplified from the RNA transcripts. The first round of RT-PCR for the TCR CDR3 was performed with the HTBI primer set and the Qiagen OneStep RT-PCR kit. Libraries were constructed in a second round of multiplex PCR, after which size selection and purification were carried out. Paired-end sequencing of the libraries was performed with 100 bp reads on an Illumina HiSeq2000. The study's own analysis went as follows. SOAPnuke was used to process the raw data, removing reads that contained adapters or uncalled bases, had a mean Phred below 15, or lacked an exact match to the constant primer or identifier. COPE v1.2.5 was used to merge high-quality paired reads, and clonotypes were defined as unique nucleotide sequences. MiTCR v1.1 was used to align the clonotypes against IMGT TRBV, TRBD and TRBJ reference segments. Only V-J combinations with frequency above 0.0001, covering about 99% of repertoires, were analysed. A TCS score was defined as the ratio of F50 (clonal expansion) to E x V (chaos), with BLOSUM62-based TCRdist applied between CDR3 peptides within each V-J. Welch's t-statistics and random forest reduced fewer than 550 V-J features to under 15, which were used in a naive Bayes classifier (R e1071). The raw public data were reprocessed by TCRdb itself: fastp quality trimming at Q25, MiXCR clonotype calling, in-frame beta chains only. Here each entry gathers all rows of one CDR3 protein and keeps the most common genes and DNA. Here the V and J calls rest on TCRdb's processing, not on the authors' analysis. Within this sample are about 690,000 distinct CDR3 sequences, with around 16% of them counted one time only. The ten largest clones represent roughly 15% of the sample.

The source of this sequence is a man aged 50 to 59 with Graves' hyperthyroidism. Sequencing was performed on blood.

The CDR3 corresponds to CSARAGDQPQHF. The sequence in DNA is TGCAGTGCCCGAGCAGGGGATCAGCCCCAGCATTTT. Recombination linked TRBV20-1 to TRBJ1-5; a tentative D call is TRBD1 (6 bases match). V is clipped by 6 bases and J by 5 bases, and the sequence between their germline boundaries is 11 bases long. The CDR3 runs 12 residues from the cysteine to the phenylalanine. Only the CDR3 DNA stays, 36 bases, in frame from base 1. Via the germline V gene (reference sequence), CDR1 is DFQATT and CDR2 SNEGSKA.